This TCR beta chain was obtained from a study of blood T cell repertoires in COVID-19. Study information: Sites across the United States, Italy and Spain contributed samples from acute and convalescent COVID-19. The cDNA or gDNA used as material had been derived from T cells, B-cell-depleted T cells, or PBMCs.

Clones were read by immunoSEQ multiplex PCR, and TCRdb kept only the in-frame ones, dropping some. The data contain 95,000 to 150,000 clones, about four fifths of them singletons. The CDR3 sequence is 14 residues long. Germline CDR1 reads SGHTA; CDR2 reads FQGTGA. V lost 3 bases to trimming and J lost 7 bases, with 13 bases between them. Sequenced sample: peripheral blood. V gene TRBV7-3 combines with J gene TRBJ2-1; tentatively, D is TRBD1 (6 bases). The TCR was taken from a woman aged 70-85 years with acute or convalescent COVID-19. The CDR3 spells CASSFGQIGNEQFF. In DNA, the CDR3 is TGTGCCAGCAGCTTCGGACAGATAGGGAATGAGCAGTTCTTC.